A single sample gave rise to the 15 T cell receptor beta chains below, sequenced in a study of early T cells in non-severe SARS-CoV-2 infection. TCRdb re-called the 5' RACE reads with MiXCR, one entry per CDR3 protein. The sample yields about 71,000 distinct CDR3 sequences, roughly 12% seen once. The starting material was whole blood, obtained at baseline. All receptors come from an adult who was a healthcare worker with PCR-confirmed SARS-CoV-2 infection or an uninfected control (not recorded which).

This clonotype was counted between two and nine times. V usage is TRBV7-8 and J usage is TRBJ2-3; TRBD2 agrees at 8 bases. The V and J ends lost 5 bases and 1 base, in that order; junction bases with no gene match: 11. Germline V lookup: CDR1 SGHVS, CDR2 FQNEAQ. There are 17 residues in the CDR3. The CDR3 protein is CASSPSGGAGRTDTQYF. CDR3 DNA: TGTGCCAGCAGCCCAAGCGGGGGAGCCGGACGCACAGATACGCAGTATTTT. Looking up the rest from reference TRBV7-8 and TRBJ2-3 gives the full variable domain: GAGVSQSPRYKVAKRGQDVALRCDPISGHVSLFWYQQALGQGPEFLTYFQNEAQLDKSGLPSDRFFAERPEGSVSTLKIQRTQQEDSAVYLCASSPSGGAGRTDTQYFGPGTRLTVL.

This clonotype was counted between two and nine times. CDR3 protein: CASSLGRAGDHTQYF. CDR3 nucleotides: TGCGCCAGCAGCCTCGGAAGGGCCGGTGACCATACGCAGTATTTT. The chain combines TRBV4-3 with TRBJ2-3, with D unresolved. Trimming took off 4 bases at V and 7 bases at J, with 18 bases between the two ends. The CDR3 spans 15 residues. CDR1 is LGHNA and CDR2 is YSLEER in the germline V gene.

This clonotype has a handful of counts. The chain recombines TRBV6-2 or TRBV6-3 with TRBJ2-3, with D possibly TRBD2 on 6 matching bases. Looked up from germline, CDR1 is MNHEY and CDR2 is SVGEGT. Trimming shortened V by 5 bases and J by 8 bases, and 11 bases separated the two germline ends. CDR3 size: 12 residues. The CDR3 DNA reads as TGTGCCAGCAGTGGACGGGACTTTACGCAGTATTTT. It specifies CASSGRDFTQYF.

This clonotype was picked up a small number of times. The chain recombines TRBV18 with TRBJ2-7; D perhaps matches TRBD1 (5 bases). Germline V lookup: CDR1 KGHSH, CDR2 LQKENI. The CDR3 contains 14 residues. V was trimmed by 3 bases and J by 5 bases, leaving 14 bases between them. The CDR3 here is CASSPSGLHDEQYF. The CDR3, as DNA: TGTGCCAGCTCACCTTCAGGGTTGCATGACGAGCAGTACTTC.

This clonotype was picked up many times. This chain's CDR3 is CASGLEEGNQPQHF. The CDR3 nucleotides read TGTGCCAGCGGTCTCGAAGAGGGCAATCAGCCCCAGCATTTT. The chain links TRBV2 to TRBJ1-5; the D is unclear. V gave up 8 bases and J gave up 2 bases, with 13 bases separating them. CDR3 size: 14 residues. Germline V gene lookup returns CDR1 SNHLY and CDR2 FYNNEI.

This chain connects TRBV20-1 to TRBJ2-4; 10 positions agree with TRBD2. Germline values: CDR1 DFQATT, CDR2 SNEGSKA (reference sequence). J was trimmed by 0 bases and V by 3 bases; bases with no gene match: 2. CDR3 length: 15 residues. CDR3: CSASSGGLAKNIQYF. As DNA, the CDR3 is TGCAGTGCTAGTAGCGGGGGGCTAGCCAAAAACATTCAGTACTTC.

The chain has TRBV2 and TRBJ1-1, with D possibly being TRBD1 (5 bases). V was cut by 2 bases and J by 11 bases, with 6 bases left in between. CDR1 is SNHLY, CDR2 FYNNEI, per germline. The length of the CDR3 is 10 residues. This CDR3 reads CASSERGAFF. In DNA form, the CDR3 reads TGTGCCAGCAGTGAACGGGGGGCTTTCTTT.

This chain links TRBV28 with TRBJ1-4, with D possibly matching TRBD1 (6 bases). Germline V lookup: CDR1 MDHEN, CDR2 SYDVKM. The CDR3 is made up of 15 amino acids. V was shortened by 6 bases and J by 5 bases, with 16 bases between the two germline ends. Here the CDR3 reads CASSRGGLGNEKLFF. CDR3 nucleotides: TGTGCCAGCAGCCGCGGGGGGCTGGGCAATGAAAAACTGTTTTTT.

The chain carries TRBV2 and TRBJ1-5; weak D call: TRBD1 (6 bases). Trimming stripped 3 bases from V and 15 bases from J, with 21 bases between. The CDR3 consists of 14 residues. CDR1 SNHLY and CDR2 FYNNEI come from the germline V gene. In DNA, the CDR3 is TGTGCCAGCAGTGAGGTGATGACAGGAGGGGGACGGCATTTT. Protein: CASSEVMTGGGRHF.

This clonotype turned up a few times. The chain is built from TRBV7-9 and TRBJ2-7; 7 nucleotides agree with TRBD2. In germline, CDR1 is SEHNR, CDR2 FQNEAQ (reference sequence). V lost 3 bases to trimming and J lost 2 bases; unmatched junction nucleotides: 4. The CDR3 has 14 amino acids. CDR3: CASSFGREAYEQYF. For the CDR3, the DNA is TGTGCCAGCAGCTTCGGACGGGAGGCCTACGAGCAGTACTTC.

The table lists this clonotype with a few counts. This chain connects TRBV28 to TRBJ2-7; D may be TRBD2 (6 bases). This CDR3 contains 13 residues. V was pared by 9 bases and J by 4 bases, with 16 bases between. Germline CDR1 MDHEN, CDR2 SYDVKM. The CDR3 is CASTPGVGYEQYF. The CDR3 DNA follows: TGTGCCAGTACCCCGGGGGTCGGATACGAGCAGTACTTC. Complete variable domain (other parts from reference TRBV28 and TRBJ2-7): DVKVTQSSRYLVKRTGEKVFLECVQDMDHENMFWYRQDPGLGLRLIYFSYDVKMKEKGDIPEGYSVSREKKERFSLILESASTNQTSMYLCASTPGVGYEQYFGPGTRLTVT.

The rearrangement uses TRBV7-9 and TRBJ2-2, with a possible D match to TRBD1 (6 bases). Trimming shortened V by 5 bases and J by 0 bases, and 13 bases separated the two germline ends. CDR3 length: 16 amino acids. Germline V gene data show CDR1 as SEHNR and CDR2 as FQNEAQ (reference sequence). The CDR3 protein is CASSPGQTANTGELFF. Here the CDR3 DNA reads TGTGCCAGCAGCCCCGGACAGACCGCGAACACCGGGGAGCTGTTTTTT.

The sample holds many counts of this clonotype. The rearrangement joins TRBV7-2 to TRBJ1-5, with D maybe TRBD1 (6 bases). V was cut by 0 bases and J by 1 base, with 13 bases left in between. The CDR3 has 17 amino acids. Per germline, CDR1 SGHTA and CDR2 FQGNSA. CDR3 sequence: CASSLASRGRSNQPQHF. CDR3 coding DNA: TGTGCCAGCAGCTTAGCGAGTCGGGGGCGGAGCAATCAGCCCCAGCATTTT.

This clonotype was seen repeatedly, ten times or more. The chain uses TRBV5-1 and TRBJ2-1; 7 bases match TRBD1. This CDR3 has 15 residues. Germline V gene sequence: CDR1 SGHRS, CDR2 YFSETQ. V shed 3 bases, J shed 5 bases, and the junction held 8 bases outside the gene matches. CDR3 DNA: TGCGCCAGCAGCTCGGGACAGTCGATCGACAATGAGCAGTTCTTC. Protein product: CASSSGQSIDNEQFF.

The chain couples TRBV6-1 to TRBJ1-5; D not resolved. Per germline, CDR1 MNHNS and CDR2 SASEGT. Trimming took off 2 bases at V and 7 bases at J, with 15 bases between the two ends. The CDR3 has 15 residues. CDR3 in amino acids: CASSEMEGLTQPQHF. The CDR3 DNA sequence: TGTGCCAGCAGTGAAATGGAGGGTCTTACGCAGCCCCAGCATTTT.